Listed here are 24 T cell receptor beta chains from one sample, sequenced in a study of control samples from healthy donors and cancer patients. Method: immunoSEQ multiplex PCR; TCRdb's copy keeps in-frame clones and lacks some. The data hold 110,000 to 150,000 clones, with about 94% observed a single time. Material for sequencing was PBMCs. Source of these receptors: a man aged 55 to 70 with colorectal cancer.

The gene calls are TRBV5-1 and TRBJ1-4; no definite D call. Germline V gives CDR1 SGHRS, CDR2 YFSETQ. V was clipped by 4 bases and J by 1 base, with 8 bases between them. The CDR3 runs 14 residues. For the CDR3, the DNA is TGCGCCAGCAGCCAGACGGTAACTAATGAAAAACTGTTTTTT. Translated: CASSQTVTNEKLFF.

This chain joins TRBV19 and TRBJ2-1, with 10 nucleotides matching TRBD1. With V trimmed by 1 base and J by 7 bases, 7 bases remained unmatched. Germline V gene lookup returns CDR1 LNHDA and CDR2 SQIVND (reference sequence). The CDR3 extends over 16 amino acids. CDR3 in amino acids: CASSIGTGTGDNEQFF. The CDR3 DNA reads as TGTGCCAGTAGTATAGGGACCGGGACAGGGGATAATGAGCAGTTCTTC.

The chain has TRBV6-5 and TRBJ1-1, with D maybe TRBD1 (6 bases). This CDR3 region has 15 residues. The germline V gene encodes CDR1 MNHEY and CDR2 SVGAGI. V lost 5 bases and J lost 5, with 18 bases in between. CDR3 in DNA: TGTGCCAGCAGTCCCGGGGGGCCCCGGTCGACTGAAGCTTTCTTT. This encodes CASSPGGPRSTEAFF.

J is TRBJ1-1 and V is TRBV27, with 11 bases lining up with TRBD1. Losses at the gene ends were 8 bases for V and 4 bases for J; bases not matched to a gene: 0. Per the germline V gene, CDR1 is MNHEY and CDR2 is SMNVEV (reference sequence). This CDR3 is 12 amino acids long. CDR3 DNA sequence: TGTGCCAGCGGGACAGGGGGCACTGAAGCTTTCTTT. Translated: CASGTGGTEAFF.

CDR3 in DNA: TGTGCCAGCTCACCAGGGGCAGGGAAGGCTGGGAATGAGCAGTTCTTC. Residues: CASSPGAGKAGNEQFF. The chain combines TRBV18 with TRBJ2-1; TRBD1 might be the D (5 bases). Trimming cost V 2 bases and J 7 bases, with 18 bases left between them. The germline V gene has CDR1 KGHSH and CDR2 LQKENI. The CDR3 sequence is 16 residues long.

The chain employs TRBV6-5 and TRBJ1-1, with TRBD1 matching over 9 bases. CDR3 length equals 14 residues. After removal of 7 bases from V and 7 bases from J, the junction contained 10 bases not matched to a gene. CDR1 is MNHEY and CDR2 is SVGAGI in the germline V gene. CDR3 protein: CASNPGQGIGEAFF. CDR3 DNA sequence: TGTGCCAGCAATCCGGGACAGGGAATTGGTGAAGCTTTCTTT.

CDR3 region: CASRDRGSAGELFF. CDR3 nucleotides: TGTGCCAGCCGGGACAGGGGTTCGGCCGGGGAGCTGTTTTTT. The V call is TRBV27, the J call TRBJ2-2; 10 bases fit TRBD1. This CDR3 is 14 amino acids long. Germline CDR1 is MNHEY and CDR2 is SMNVEV (reference sequence). V lost 8 bases and J lost 6; bases outside the gene matches: 6.

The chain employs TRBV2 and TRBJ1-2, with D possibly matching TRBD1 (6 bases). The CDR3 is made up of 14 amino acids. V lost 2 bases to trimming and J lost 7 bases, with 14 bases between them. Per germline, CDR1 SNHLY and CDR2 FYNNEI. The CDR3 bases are TGTGCCAGCAGTGAAATGAGAGGGGGACGTGGCTACACCTTC. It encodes CASSEMRGGRGYTF. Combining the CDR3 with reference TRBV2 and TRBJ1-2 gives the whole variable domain EPEVTQTPSHQVTQMGQEVILRCVPISNHLYFYWYRQILGQKVEFLVSFYNNEISEKSEIFDDQFSVERPDGSNFTLKIRSTKLEDSAMYFCASSEMRGGRGYTFGSGTRLTVV.

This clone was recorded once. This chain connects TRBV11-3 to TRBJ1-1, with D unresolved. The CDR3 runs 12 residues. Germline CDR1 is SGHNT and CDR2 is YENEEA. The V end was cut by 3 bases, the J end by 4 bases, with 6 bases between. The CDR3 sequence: CASSFTGTEAFF. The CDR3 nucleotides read TGTGCCAGCAGCTTTACGGGCACTGAAGCTTTCTTT.

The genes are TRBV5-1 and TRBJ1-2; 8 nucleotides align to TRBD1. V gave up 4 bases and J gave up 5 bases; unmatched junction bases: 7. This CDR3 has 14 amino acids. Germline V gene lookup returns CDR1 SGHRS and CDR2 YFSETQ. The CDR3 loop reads CASSPETGAYGYTF. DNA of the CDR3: TGCGCCAGCAGCCCCGAGACAGGGGCTTATGGCTACACCTTC.

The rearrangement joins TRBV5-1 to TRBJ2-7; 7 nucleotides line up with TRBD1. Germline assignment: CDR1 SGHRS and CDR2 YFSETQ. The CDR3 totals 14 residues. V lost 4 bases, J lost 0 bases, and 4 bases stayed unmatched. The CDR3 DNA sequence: TGCGCCAGCAGCCCCGGGACAGTCTCCTACGAGCAGTACTTC. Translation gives CASSPGTVSYEQYF.

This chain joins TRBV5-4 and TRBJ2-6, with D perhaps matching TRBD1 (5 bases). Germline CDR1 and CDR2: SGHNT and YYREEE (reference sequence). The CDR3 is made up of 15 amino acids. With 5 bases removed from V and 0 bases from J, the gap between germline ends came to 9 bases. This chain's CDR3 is CASRQDSSGANVLTF. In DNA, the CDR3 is TGTGCCAGCAGACAGGATAGCTCTGGGGCCAACGTCCTGACTTTC.

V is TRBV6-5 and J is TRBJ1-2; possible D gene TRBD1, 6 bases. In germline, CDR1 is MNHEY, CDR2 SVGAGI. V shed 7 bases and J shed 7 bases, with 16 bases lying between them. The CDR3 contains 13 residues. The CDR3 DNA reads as TGTGCCAGCACGGAGGATGGCAGGGGTGGCTACACCTTC. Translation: CASTEDGRGGYTF.

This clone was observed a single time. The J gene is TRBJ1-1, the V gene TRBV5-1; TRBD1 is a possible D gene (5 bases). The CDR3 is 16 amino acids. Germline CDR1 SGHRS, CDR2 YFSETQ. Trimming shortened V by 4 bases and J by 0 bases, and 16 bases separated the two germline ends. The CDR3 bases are TGCGCCAGCAGCCCGGGACGGACCCCTCTGAACACTGAAGCTTTCTTT. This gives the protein CASSPGRTPLNTEAFF.

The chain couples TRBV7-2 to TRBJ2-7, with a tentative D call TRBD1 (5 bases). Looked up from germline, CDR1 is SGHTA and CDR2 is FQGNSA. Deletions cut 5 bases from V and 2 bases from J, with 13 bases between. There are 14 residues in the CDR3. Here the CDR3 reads CASSQLQGAYEQYF. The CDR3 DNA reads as TGTGCCAGCAGCCAACTCCAAGGGGCCTACGAGCAGTACTTC.

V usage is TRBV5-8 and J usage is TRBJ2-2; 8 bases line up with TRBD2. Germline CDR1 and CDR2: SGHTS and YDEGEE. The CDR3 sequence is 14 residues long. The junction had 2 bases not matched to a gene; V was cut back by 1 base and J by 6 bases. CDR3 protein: CASSLQRGPGELFF. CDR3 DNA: TGTGCCAGCAGCTTGCAGCGGGGGCCCGGGGAGCTGTTTTTT.

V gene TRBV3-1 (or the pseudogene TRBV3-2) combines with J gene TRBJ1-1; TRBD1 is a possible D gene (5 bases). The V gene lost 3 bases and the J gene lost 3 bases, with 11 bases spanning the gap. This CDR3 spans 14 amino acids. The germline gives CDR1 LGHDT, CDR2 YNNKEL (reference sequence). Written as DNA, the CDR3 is TGTGCCAGCAGCCACGGGCCGGGGGACACTGAAGCTTTCTTT. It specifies CASSHGPGDTEAFF.

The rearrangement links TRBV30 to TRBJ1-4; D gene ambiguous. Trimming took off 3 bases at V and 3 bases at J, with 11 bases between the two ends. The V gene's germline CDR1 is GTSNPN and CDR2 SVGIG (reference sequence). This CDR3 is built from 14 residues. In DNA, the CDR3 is TGTGCCTGGAGCGACGGGGTGGCTAATGAAAAACTGTTTTTT. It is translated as CAWSDGVANEKLFF.

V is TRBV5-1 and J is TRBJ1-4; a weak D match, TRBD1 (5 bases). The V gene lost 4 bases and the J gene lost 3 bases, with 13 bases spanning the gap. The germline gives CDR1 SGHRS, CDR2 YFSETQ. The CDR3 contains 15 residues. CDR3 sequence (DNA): TGCGCCAGCAGCCCCAGGGTTTCGGCTAATGAAAAACTGTTTTTT. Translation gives CASSPRVSANEKLFF.

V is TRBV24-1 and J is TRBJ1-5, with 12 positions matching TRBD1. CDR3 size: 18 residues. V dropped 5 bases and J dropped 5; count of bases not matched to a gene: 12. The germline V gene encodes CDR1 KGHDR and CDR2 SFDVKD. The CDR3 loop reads CATSAAPGQGAVDQPQHF. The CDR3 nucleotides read TGTGCCACCAGTGCCGCTCCGGGACAGGGGGCTGTAGATCAGCCCCAGCATTTT.

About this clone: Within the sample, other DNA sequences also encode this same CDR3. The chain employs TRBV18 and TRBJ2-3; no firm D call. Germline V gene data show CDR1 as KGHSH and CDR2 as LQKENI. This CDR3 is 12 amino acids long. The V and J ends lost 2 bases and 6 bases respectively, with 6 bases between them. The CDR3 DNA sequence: TGTGCCAGCTCACCAGGGTCGGATACGCAGTATTTT. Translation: CASSPGSDTQYF. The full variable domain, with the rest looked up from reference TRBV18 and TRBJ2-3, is NAGVMQNPRHLVRRRGQEARLRCSPMKGHSHVYWYRQLPEEGLKFMVYLQKENIIDESGMPKERFSAEFPKEGPSILRIQQVVRGDSAAYFCASSPGSDTQYFGPGTRLTVL.

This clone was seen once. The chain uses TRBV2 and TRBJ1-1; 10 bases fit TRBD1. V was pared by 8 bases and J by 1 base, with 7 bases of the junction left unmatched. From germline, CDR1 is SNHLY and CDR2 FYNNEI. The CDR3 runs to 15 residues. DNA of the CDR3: TGTGCCAGCCTCGCGCGGGACAGGGGGAACACTGAAGCTTTCTTT. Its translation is CASLARDRGNTEAFF.

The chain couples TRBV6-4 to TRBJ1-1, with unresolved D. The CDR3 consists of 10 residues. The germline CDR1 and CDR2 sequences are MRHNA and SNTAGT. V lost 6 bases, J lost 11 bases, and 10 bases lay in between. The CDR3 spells CASRNNWAFF. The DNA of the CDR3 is TGTGCCAGCAGAAATAATTGGGCTTTCTTT.

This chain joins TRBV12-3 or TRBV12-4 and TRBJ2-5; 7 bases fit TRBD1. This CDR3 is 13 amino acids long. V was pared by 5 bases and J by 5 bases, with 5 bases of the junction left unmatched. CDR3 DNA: TGTGCCAGCAGTCCGGGACAGCGGGAGACCCAGTACTTC. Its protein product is CASSPGQRETQYF.